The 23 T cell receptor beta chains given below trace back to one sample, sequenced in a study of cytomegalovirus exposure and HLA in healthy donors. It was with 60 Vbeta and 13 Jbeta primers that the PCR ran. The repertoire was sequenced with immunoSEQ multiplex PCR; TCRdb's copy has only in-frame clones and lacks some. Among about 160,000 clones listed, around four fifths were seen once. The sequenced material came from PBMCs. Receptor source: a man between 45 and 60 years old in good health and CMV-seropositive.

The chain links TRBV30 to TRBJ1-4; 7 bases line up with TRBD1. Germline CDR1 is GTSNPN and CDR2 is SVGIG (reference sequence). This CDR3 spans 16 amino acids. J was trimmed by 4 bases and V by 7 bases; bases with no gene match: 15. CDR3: CALTGRWGWGNEKLFF. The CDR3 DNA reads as TGTGCCTTGACAGGGCGTTGGGGTTGGGGTAATGAAAAACTGTTTTTT.

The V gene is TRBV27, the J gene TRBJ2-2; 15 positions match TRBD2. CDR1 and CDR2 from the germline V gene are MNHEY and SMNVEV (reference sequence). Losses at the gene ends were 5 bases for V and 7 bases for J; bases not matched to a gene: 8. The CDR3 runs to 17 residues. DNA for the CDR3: TGTGCCAGCAGTCTCGGGACTAGCGGGAGGAATGACGGGGAGCTGTTTTTT. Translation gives CASSLGTSGRNDGELFF.

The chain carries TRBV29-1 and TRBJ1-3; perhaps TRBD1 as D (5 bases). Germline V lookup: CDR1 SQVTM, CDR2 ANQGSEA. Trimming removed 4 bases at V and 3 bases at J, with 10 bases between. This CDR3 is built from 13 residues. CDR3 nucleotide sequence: TGCAGCGTTGCAGCAGGGTTTGGAAACACCATATATTTT. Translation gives CSVAAGFGNTIYF.

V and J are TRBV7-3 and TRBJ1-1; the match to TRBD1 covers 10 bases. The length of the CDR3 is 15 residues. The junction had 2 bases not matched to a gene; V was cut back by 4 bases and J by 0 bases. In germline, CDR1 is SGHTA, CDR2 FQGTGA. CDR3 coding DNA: TGTGCCAGCAGCTCGACAGGGGGCATGAACACTGAAGCTTTCTTT. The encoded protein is CASSSTGGMNTEAFF.

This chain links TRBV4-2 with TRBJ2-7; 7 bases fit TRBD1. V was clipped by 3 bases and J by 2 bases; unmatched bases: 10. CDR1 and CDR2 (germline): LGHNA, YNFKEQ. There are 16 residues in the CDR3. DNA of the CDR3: TGTGCCAGCAGCCACGCAACCGGGACAGCCCCCTACGAGCAGTACTTC. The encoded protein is CASSHATGTAPYEQYF.

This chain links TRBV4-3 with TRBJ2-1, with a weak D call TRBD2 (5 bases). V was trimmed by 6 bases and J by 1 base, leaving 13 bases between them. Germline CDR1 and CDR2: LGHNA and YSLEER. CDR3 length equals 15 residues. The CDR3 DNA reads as TGCGCCAGCAGAAATGGGCGGGCATCCTACAATGAGCAGTTCTTC. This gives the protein CASRNGRASYNEQFF.

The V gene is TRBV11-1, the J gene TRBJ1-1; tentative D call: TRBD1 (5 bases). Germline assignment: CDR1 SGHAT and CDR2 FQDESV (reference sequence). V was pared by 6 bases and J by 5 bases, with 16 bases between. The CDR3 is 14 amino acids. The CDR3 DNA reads TGTGCCAGCAGGTCGGGACCCGGGGGGACTGAAGCTTTCTTT. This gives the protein CASRSGPGGTEAFF.

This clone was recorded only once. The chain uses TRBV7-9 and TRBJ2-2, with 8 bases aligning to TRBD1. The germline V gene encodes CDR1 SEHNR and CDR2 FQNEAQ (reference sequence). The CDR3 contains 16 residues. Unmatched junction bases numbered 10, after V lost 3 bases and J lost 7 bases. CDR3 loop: CASSFNLDRANGELFF. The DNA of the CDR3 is TGTGCCAGCAGCTTTAACCTGGACAGGGCTAACGGGGAGCTGTTTTTT.

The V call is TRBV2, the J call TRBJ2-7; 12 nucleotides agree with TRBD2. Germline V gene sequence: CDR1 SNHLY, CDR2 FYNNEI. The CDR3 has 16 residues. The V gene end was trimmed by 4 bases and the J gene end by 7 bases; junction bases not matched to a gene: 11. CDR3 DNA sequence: TGTGCCAGCAGTGGACTGACTAGCGGGGGCCCCTTGGAGCAGTACTTC. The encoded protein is CASSGLTSGGPLEQYF.

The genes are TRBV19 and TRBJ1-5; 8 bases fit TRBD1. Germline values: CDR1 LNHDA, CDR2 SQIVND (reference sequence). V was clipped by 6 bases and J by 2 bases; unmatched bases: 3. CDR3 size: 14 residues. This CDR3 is CASRDRGGNQPQHF. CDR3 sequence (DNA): TGTGCCAGTAGAGACAGGGGAGGCAATCAGCCCCAGCATTTT. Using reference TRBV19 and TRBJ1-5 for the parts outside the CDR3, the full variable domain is DGGITQSPKYLFRKEGQNVTLSCEQNLNHDAMYWYRQDPGQGLRLIYYSQIVNDFQKGDIAEGYSVSREKKESFPLTVTSAQKNPTAFYLCASRDRGGNQPQHFGDGTRLSIL.

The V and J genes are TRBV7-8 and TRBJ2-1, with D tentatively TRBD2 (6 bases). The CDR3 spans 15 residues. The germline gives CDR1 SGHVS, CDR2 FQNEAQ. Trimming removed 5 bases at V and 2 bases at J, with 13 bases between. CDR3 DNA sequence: TGTGCCAGCAGCCTAGACGGCGGGGCCTACAATGAGCAGTTCTTC. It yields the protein CASSLDGGAYNEQFF. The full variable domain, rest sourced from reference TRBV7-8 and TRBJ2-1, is GAGVSQSPRYKVAKRGQDVALRCDPISGHVSLFWYQQALGQGPEFLTYFQNEAQLDKSGLPSDRFFAERPEGSVSTLKIQRTQQEDSAVYLCASSLDGGAYNEQFFGPGTRLTVL.

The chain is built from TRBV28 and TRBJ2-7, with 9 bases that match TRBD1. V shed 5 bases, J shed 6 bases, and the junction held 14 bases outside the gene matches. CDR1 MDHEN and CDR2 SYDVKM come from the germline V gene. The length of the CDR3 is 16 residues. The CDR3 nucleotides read TGTGCCAGCAGTACGAGACCGGGACAGGGTGTAGTCGAGCAGTACTTC. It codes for CASSTRPGQGVVEQYF.

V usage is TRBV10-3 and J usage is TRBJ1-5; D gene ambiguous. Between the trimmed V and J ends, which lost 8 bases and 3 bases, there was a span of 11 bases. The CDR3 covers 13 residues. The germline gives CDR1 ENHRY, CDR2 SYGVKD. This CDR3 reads CAIFSQVNQPQHF. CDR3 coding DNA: TGTGCCATCTTCAGTCAGGTCAATCAGCCCCAGCATTTT.

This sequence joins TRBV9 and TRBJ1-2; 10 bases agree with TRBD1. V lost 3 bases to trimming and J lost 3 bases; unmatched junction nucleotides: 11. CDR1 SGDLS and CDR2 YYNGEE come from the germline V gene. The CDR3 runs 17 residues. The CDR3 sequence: CASSAESWTGGDYGYTF. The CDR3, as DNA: TGTGCCAGCAGCGCGGAATCGTGGACAGGGGGAGACTATGGCTACACCTTC.

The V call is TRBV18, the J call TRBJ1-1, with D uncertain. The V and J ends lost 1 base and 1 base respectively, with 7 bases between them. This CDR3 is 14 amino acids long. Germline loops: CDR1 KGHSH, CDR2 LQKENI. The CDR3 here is CASSPLPENTEAFF. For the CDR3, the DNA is TGTGCCAGCTCACCACTGCCAGAGAACACTGAAGCTTTCTTT.

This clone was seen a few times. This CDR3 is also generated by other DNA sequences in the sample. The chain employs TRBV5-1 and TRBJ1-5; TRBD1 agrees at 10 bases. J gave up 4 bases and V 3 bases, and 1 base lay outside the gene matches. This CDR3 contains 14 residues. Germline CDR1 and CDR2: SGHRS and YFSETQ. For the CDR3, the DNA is TGCGCCAGCAGCTGGACAGGGGGGAATCAGCCCCAGCATTTT. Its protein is CASSWTGGNQPQHF.

The CDR3 loop is CASSLGETEQYF. The CDR3 bases are TGTGCCAGCAGCTTAGGGGAGACCGAGCAGTACTTC. The chain carries TRBV11-3 and TRBJ2-7; D is possibly TRBD2 (5 bases). V lost 1 base to trimming and J lost 6 bases, with 7 bases between them. The germline gives CDR1 SGHNT, CDR2 YENEEA. There are 12 residues in the CDR3.

The CDR3 region has the DNA TGTGCCAGTAGTATAGGAAGTAGCGGGAGACTGTGGGAGCAGTACTTC. Translating gives CASSIGSSGRLWEQYF. The V call is TRBV19, the J call TRBJ2-7; TRBD2 agrees at 9 bases. Germline V lookup: CDR1 LNHDA, CDR2 SQIVND (reference sequence). The CDR3 is made up of 16 amino acids. The V segment lost 1 base and the J segment 7 bases; nucleotides outside the gene matches: 11. Based on the CDR3 plus reference TRBV19 and TRBJ2-7, the full variable domain is DGGITQSPKYLFRKEGQNVTLSCEQNLNHDAMYWYRQDPGQGLRLIYYSQIVNDFQKGDIAEGYSVSREKKESFPLTVTSAQKNPTAFYLCASSIGSSGRLWEQYFGPGTRLTVT.

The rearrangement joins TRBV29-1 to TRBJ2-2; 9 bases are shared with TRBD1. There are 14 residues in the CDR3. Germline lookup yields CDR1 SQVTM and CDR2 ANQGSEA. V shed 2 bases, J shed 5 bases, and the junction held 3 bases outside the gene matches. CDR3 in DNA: TGCAGCGTTGAACTACAGGGGGCAACCGGGGAGCTGTTTTTT. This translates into CSVELQGATGELFF.

The CDR3 DNA reads TGTGCCATCAGTTCGGACAGGGGGCCATACTATTCATACTTC. Amino acids: CAISSDRGPYYSYF. The chain carries TRBV10-3 and TRBJ2-7, with 11 bases that match TRBD1. CDR1 and CDR2 (germline): ENHRY, SYGVKD. The CDR3 runs to 14 residues. Unmatched junction bases numbered 13, after V lost 5 bases and J lost 13 bases.

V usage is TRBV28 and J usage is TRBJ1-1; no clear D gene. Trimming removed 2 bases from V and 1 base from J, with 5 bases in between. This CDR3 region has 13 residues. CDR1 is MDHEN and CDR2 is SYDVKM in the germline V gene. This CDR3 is CASSLAGNTEAFF. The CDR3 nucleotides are TGTGCCAGCAGTTTAGCAGGGAACACTGAAGCTTTCTTT.

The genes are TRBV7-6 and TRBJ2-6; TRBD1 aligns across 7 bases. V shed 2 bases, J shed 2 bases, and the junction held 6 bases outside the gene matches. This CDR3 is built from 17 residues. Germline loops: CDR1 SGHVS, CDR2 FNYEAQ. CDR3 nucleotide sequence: TGTGCCAGCAGCTTAACAGGGCAGGGGGCTGGGGCCAACGTCCTGACTTTC. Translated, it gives CASSLTGQGAGANVLTF.

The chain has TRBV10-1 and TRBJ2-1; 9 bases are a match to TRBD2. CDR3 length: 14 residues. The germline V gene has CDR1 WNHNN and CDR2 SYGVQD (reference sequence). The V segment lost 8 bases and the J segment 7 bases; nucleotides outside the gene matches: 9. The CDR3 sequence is CASLGAGGLNEQFF. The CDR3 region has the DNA TGCGCCAGCCTAGGAGCGGGGGGTCTAAATGAGCAGTTCTTC.